This TCR beta chain emerged from a study of cytomegalovirus exposure and HLA in healthy donors. Looking at the study overall: Of roughly 400 genotyped donors, more than 75% grouped in the Caucasian-associated ancestry cluster. General observations from the study: The authors later linked a missense DCLRE1C variant to TCR beta V- and J-gene trimming.

Comments on this clone: Its antigen remains unknown.

The donors, nominally healthy at sampling, likely had unrecorded immune exposures. PCR primers comprised 60 Vbeta and 13 Jbeta primers. TCRdb's copy holds only in-frame clones and misses some; the assay was immunoSEQ multiplex PCR. The sample has more than 150,000 clones, roughly 84% seen once. The CDR3 runs to 17 residues. V and J are TRBV21-1 and TRBJ2-6; no check of the table's D call, TRBD1, against the DNA was made. TRBV21-1 is reported as a pseudogene. The clonotype comes from a girl less than two years old in good health and CMV-seronegative. The specimen sequenced was PBMCs. The DNA for the CDR3 is TGTGCCAGCAGCAAAAATCAGGGGGCGCATGGGGCCAACGTCCTGACTTTC. This gives the protein CASSKNQGAHGANVLTF.